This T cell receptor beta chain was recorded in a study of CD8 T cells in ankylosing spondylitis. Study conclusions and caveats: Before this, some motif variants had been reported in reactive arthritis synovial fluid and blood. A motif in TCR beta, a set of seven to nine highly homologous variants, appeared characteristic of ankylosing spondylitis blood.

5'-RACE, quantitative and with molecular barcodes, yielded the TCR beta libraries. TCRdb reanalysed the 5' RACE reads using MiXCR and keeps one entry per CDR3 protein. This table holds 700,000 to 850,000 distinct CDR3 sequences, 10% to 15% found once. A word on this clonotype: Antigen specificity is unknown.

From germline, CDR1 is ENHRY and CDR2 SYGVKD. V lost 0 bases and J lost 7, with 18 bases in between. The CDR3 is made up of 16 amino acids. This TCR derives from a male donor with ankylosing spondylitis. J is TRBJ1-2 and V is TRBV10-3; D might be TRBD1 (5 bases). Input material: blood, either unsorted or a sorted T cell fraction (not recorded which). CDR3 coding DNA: TGTGCCATCAGTGAGTCGGATTTAATGGGGGTGCGTGGCTACACCTTC. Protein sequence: CAISESDLMGVRGYTF.